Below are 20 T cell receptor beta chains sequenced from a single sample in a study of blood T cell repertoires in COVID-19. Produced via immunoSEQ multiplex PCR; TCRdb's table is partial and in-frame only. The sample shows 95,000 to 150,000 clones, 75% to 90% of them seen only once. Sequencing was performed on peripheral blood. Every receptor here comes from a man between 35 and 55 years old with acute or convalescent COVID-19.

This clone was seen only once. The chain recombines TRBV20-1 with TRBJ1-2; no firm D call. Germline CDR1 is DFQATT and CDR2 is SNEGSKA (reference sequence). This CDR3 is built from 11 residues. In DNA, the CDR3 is TGCGGTATACAGTTTTCCTATGGCTACACCTTC. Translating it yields CGIQFSYGYTF.

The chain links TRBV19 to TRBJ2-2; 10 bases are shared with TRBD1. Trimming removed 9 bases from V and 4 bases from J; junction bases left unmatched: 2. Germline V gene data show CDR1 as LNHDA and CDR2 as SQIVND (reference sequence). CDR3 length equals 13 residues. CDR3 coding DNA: TGTGCCAGCAGGGACAGGGGCACCGGGGAGCTGTTTTTT. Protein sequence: CASRDRGTGELFF.

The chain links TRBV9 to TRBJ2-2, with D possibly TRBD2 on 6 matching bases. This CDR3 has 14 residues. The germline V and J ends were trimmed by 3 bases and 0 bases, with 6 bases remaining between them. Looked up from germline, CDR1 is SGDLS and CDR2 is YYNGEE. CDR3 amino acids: CASSGGANTGELFF. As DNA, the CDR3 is TGTGCCAGCAGCGGGGGGGCGAACACCGGGGAGCTGTTTTTT.

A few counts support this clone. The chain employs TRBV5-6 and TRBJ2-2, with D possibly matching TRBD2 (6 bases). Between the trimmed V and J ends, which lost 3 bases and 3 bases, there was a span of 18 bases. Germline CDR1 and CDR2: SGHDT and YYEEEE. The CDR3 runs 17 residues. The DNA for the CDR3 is TGTGCCAGCAGCTCGACGGGAACTAGCAGGGACACCGGGGAGCTGTTTTTT. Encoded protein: CASSSTGTSRDTGELFF. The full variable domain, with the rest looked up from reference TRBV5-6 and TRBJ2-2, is DAGVTQSPTHLIKTRGQQVTLRCSPKSGHDTVSWYQQALGQGPQFIFQYYEEEERQRGNFPDRFSGHQFPNYSSELNVNALLLGDSALYLCASSSTGTSRDTGELFFGEGSRLTVL.

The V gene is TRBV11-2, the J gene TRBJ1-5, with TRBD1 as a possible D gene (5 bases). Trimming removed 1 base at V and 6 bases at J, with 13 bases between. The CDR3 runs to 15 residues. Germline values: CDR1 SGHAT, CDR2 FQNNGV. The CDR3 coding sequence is TGTGCCAGCAGCTTAGGACAGTACCAAGGTCAGCCCCAGCATTTT. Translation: CASSLGQYQGQPQHF. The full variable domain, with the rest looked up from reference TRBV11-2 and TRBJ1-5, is EAGVAQSPRYKIIEKRQSVAFWCNPISGHATLYWYQQILGQGPKLLIQFQNNGVVDDSQLPKDRFSAERLKGVDSTLKIQPAKLEDSAVYLCASSLGQYQGQPQHFGDGTRLSIL.

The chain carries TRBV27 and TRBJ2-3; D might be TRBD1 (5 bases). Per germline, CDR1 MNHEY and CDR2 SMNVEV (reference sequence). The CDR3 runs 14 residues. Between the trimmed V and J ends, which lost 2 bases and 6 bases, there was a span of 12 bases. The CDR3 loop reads CASSLTQGRDTQYF. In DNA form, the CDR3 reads TGTGCCAGCAGTTTAACCCAGGGCAGGGATACGCAGTATTTT.

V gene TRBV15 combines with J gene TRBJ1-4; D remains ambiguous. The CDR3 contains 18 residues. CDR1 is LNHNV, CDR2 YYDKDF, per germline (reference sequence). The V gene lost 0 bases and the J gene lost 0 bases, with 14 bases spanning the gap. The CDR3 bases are TGTGCCACCAGCAGAGATACCTCGGGATGGTCAACTAATGAAAAACTGTTTTTT. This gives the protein CATSRDTSGWSTNEKLFF.

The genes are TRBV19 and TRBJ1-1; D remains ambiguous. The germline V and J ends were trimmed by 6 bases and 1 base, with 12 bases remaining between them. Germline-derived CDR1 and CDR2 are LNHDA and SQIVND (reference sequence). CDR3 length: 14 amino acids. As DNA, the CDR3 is TGTGCCAGTAGCCCCGTGGGGAGGAACACTGAAGCTTTCTTT. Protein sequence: CASSPVGRNTEAFF.

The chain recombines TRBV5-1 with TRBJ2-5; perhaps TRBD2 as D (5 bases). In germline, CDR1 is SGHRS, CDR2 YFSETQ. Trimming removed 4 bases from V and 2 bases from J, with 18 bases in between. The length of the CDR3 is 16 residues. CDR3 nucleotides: TGCGCCAGCAGCCCGCGGGCAGGTACGAGGCAAGAGACCCAGTACTTC. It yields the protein CASSPRAGTRQETQYF. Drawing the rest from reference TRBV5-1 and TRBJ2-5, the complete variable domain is KAGVTQTPRYLIKTRGQQVTLSCSPISGHRSVSWYQQTPGQGLQFLFEYFSETQRNKGNFPGRFSGRQFSNSRSEMNVSTLELGDSALYLCASSPRAGTRQETQYFGPGTRLLVL.

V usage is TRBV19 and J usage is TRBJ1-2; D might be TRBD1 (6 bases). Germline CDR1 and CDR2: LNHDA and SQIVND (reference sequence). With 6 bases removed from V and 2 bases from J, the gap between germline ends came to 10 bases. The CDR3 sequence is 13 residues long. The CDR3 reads CASRVDRNYGYTF. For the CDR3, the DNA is TGTGCCAGTAGGGTTGACAGGAACTATGGCTACACCTTC.

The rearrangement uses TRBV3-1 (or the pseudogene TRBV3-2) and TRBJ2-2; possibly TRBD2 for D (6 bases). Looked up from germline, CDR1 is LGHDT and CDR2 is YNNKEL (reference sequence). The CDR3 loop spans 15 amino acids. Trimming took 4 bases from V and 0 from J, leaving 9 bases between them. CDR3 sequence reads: CASSPGGTNTGELFF. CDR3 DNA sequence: TGTGCCAGCAGCCCCGGAGGGACGAACACCGGGGAGCTGTTTTTT.

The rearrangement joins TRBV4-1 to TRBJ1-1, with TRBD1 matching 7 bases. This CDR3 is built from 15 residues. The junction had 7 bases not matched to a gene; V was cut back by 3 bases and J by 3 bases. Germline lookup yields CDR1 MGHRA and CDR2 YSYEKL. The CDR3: CASSHNADRDTEAFF. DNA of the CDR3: TGCGCCAGCAGCCACAATGCCGACAGGGACACTGAAGCTTTCTTT.

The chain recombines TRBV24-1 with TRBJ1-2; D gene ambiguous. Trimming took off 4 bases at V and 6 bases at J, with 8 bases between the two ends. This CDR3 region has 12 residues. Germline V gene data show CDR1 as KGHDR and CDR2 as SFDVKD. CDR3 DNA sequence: TGTGCCACCAGTGAACTGAGAAATGGCTACACCTTC. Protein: CATSELRNGYTF.

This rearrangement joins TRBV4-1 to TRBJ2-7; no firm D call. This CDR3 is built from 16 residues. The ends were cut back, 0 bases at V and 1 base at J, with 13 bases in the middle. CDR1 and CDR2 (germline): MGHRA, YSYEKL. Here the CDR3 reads CASSQDPPPGSYEQYF. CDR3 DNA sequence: TGCGCCAGCAGCCAAGATCCCCCCCCAGGTTCCTACGAGCAGTACTTC.

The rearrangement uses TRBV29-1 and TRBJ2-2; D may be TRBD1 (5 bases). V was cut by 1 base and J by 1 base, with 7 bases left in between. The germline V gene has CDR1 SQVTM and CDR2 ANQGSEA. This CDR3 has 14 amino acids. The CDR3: CSVEGRENTGELFF. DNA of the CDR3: TGCAGCGTTGAAGGCAGGGAGAACACCGGGGAGCTGTTTTTT.

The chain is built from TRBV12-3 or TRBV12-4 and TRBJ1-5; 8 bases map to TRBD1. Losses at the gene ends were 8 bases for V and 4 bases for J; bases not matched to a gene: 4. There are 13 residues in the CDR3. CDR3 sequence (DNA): TGTGCCAGCGGACAGGGAGGTAATCAGCCCCAGCATTTT. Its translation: CASGQGGNQPQHF.

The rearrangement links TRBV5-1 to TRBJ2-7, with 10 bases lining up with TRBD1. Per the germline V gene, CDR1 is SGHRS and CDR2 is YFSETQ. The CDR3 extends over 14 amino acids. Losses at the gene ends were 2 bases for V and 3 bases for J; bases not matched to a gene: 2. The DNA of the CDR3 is TGCGCCAGCAGCTTCGGACAGGGGGTCTACGAGCAGTACTTC. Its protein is CASSFGQGVYEQYF.

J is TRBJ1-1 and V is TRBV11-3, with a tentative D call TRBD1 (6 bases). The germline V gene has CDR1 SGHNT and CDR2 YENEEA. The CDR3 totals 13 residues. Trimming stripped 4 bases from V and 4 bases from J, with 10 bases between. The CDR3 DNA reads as TGTGCCAGCAGCTGGACAGCGACCACTGAAGCTTTCTTT. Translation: CASSWTATTEAFF.

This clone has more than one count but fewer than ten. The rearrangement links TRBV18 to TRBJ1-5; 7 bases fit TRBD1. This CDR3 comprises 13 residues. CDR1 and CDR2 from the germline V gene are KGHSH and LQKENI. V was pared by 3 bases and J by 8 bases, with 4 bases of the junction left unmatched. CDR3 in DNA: TGTGCCAGCTCACCGACAGGGATAGAGCCCCAGCATTTT. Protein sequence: CASSPTGIEPQHF.

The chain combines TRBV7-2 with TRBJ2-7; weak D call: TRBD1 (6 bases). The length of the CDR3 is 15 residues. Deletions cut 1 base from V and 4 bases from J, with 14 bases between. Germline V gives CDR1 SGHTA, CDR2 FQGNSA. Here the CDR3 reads CASSLEAQGIYEQYF. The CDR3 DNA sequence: TGTGCCAGCAGCTTAGAGGCCCAGGGGATTTACGAGCAGTACTTC.